The sequence of this TCR beta chain was determined in a study of Graves' ophthalmopathy and Graves' hyperthyroidism. Beta-chain TCR CDR3 regions were amplified from RNA transcripts. In the first round, RT-PCR was carried out with HTBI primers, and a multiplex PCR formed the second round. MiXCR, run by TCRdb on the multiplex PCR reads, gives a single entry per CDR3 protein. The sample has under 350,000 distinct CDR3 sequences, 15% to 20% seen once; the top ten hold roughly an eighth. Germline CDR1 SGHTA, CDR2 FQGTGA. V shed 2 bases and J shed 8 bases, with 9 bases lying between them. The CDR3 is made up of 12 amino acids.

This rearrangement joins TRBV7-3 to TRBJ1-2; the D gene is possibly TRBD1 (6 bases). The receptor was derived from an adult man with Graves' ophthalmopathy. Sequencing was done on a sample of peripheral blood. This CDR3 is CASSLDRMGYTF. CDR3 sequence (DNA): TGTGCCAGCAGCTTAGACAGGATGGGCTACACCTTC.